Listed below are T cell receptor beta chains from one sample, sequenced in a study of blood T cell repertoires in COVID-19. Repertoires were generated with immunoSEQ multiplex PCR, while TCRdb's copy carries only in-frame clones and drops some. In the table there are under 200,000 clones, over 70% of which are singletons. Sequenced sample: peripheral blood. These receptors were taken from a man aged 60 to 69 with active or convalescent COVID-19. CDR3s include the opening cysteine and the closing phenylalanine or tryptophan. Fields, in order: J gene, D gene, V gene, clone size, CDR3 protein, CDR3 DNA. The D gene is left open where the match is weak. Clone sizes are given selectively: once, few, many, or a class where the clone is expanded.

J: TRBJ2-3
D: TRBD1
V: TRBV30
size: NA
CDR3: CARRTGSTDTQYF
DNA: TGTGCTCGAAGGACAGGGAGCACAGATACGCAGTATTTT

J: TRBJ2-1
D: NA
V: TRBV19
size: few
CDR3: CASLGASSSYNEQFF
DNA: TGTGCCTCCCTAGGGGCGTCGAGCTCCTACAATGAGCAGTTCTTC

J: TRBJ2-5
D: TRBD2
V: TRBV19
size: NA
CDR3: CASSWTSRETQYF
DNA: TGTGCCAGTAGTTGGACTAGCAGAGAGACCCAGTACTTC

J: TRBJ2-2
D: NA
V: TRBV18
size: few
CDR3: CASSNTGSANTGELFF
DNA: TGTGCCAGCTCAAATACAGGCAGCGCGAACACCGGGGAGCTGTTTTTT

J: TRBJ2-7
D: TRBD2
V: TRBV7-9
size: NA
CDR3: CASRPGLAGAQYYEQYF
DNA: TGTGCCAGCAGACCGGGACTAGCGGGGGCCCAATACTACGAGCAGTACTTC

J: TRBJ2-3
D: NA
V: TRBV5-1
size: once
CDR3: CASSLNTASTDTQYF
DNA: TGCGCCAGCAGCTTGAACACCGCTAGCACAGATACGCAGTATTTT

J: TRBJ1-5
D: TRBD1
V: TRBV2
size: NA
CDR3: CASSDLDPGQSNQPQHF
DNA: TGTGCCAGCAGTGACCTCGATCCGGGACAGAGCAATCAGCCCCAGCATTTT

J: TRBJ2-1
D: TRBD2
V: TRBV3-1/TRBV3-2
size: once
CDR3: CATSRGSSYNEQFF
DNA: TGTGCCACCTCCCGCGGGAGCTCCTACAATGAGCAGTTCTTC

J: TRBJ1-1
D: TRBD1
V: TRBV7-9
size: NA
CDR3: CASSAPLTGNGAFF
DNA: TGTGCCAGCAGCGCCCCCTTGACAGGGAACGGAGCTTTCTTT

J: TRBJ2-7
D: TRBD2
V: TRBV27
size: NA
CDR3: CASRLAGGSDEQYF
DNA: TGTGCCTCTAGACTAGCGGGAGGCTCCGACGAGCAGTACTTC

J: TRBJ1-3
D: NA
V: TRBV2
size: NA
CDR3: CASSRVENTIYF
DNA: TGTGCCAGCAGCCGGGTAGAAAACACCATATATTTT

J: TRBJ2-7
D: NA
V: TRBV4-3
size: NA
CDR3: CASSQDREGLSEQYF
DNA: TGCGCCAGCAGCCAAGATCGGGAAGGGCTTAGCGAGCAGTACTTC

J: TRBJ2-2
D: TRBD1
V: TRBV24-1
size: NA
CDR3: CATGGTGGLAGELFF
DNA: TGTGCCACCGGTGGAACAGGGGGCTTGGCCGGGGAGCTGTTTTTT

J: TRBJ2-7
D: TRBD1
V: TRBV7-3
size: NA
CDR3: CASSLGGARQGYEQYF
DNA: TGTGCCAGCAGCCTGGGTGGGGCAAGACAGGGTTACGAGCAGTACTTC

J: TRBJ1-2
D: NA
V: TRBV29-1
size: few
CDR3: CSVEEDRPGYTF
DNA: TGCAGCGTTGAAGAAGACAGACCGGGCTACACCTTC

J: TRBJ2-7
D: TRBD2
V: TRBV28
size: once
CDR3: CASSLETSPVPYF
DNA: TGTGCCAGCAGTTTGGAGACTAGCCCGGTGCCGTACTTC

J: TRBJ1-5
D: TRBD1
V: TRBV16
size: once
CDR3: CASSPWTGGTYGNQPQHF
DNA: TGTGCCAGCAGCCCTTGGACAGGGGGGACGTATGGCAATCAGCCCCAGCATTTT

J: TRBJ2-3
D: NA
V: TRBV5-1
size: NA
CDR3: CASSLNAGFRDTQYF
DNA: TGCGCCAGCAGCTTAAACGCGGGTTTCAGAGATACGCAGTATTTT

J: TRBJ1-5
D: NA
V: TRBV28
size: NA
CDR3: CATTAGGNQPQHF
DNA: TGTGCCACCACAGCTGGTGGCAATCAGCCCCAGCATTTT

J: TRBJ2-5
D: TRBD1
V: TRBV2
size: NA
CDR3: CASSPGQGGQETQYF
DNA: TGTGCCAGCAGTCCCGGACAGGGGGGGCAAGAGACCCAGTACTTC

J: TRBJ2-3
D: TRBD2
V: TRBV11-3
size: once
CDR3: CASSSQTSGRQYF
DNA: TGTGCCAGCAGCTCCCAGACTAGCGGGAGGCAGTATTTT

J: TRBJ1-4
D: NA
V: TRBV5-6
size: NA
CDR3: CASSKSSRPNEKLFF
DNA: TGTGCCAGCAGCAAGTCATCCAGGCCGAATGAAAAACTGTTTTTT

J: TRBJ2-7
D: NA
V: TRBV18
size: NA
CDR3: CASSSAAGSPYEQYF
DNA: TGTGCCAGCTCATCGGCCGCGGGCTCCCCCTACGAGCAGTACTTC

J: TRBJ2-5
D: NA
V: TRBV5-1
size: NA
CDR3: CASSSLIDGRGETQYF
DNA: TGCGCCAGCAGCTCCCTGATAGACGGGAGAGGAGAGACCCAGTACTTC

J: TRBJ2-7
D: NA
V: TRBV28
size: NA
CDR3: CASSSLPYEQYF
DNA: TGTGCCAGCAGTTCCCTCCCCTACGAGCAGTACTTC

J: TRBJ2-7
D: NA
V: TRBV4-2
size: NA
CDR3: CASSQFTALIGGGEQYF
DNA: TGTGCCAGCAGCCAATTCACTGCTCTAATCGGAGGAGGGGAGCAGTACTTC

J: TRBJ1-1
D: NA
V: TRBV10-2
size: NA
CDR3: CASSFEVGEAFF
DNA: TGCGCCAGCAGTTTTGAGGTCGGTGAAGCTTTCTTT